The 8 T cell receptor beta chains reported below all come from one sample, sequenced in a study of tumor-infiltrating lymphocytes in glioblastoma multiforme. TCRB libraries came from RNA via three nested multiplex PCR rounds. Using its own MiXCR run on the multiplex PCR reads, TCRdb lists one record per CDR3 protein. The data show more than 10,000 distinct CDR3 sequences, approximately 71% seen once. What was sequenced was brain tumor tissue. The receptors here all came from a male donor with glioblastoma.

This clonotype was seen repeatedly, ten times or more. This chain connects TRBV5-1 to TRBJ2-7; 7 bases agree with TRBD1. V shed 0 bases, J shed 5 bases, and the junction held 8 bases outside the gene matches. In germline, CDR1 is SGHRS, CDR2 YFSETQ. The CDR3 has 15 residues. CDR3 loop: CASSLGQGGVHEQYF. The CDR3 DNA reads TGCGCCAGCAGCTTGGGACAGGGTGGAGTGCACGAGCAGTACTTC.

Notes on this clonotype: Because the CDR3 is missing its conserved closing phenylalanine or tryptophan, this is likely a read error. V is TRBV11-1 and J is TRBJ2-6; D call uncertain. The CDR3 is made up of 14 amino acids. Germline V gives CDR1 SGHAT, CDR2 FQDESV (reference sequence). V was trimmed by 3 bases and J by 4 bases, leaving 7 bases between them. For the CDR3, the DNA is TGTGCCAGCAGCTTTTTTAAGGGGGCCAACGTCCTGACTTGC. Amino acid sequence: CASSFFKGANVLTC.

This clonotype was recorded once. The CDR3 end shows no conserved phenylalanine or tryptophan, and so a read error is likely. The limits of the CDR3 on the DNA are not certain, so only TCRdb's listed CDR3 is given. The chain carries TRBV11-2 and TRBJ2-7; the table's D call, TRBD2, was not checked against the DNA. Germline assignment: CDR1 SGHAT and CDR2 FQNNGV. The CDR3 has 15 amino acids, counting both end residues. This CDR3 is CASSISSLALYEQNL.

This clonotype occurred a few times. DNA for the CDR3: TGTGCCAGCAGTACTCTAGCGGGTGAAGATACGCAGTATTTT. Translation: CASSTLAGEDTQYF. This chain links TRBV11-2 with TRBJ2-3; 8 bases map to TRBD2. J was trimmed by 5 bases and V by 6 bases; bases with no gene match: 7. Germline CDR1 SGHAT, CDR2 FQNNGV. The CDR3 is 14 amino acids.

The chain is built from TRBV29-1 and TRBJ1-6; weak D call: TRBD1 (5 bases). CDR1 SQVTM and CDR2 ANQGSEA come from the germline V gene. Trimming took off 8 bases at V and 10 bases at J, with 18 bases between the two ends. This CDR3 spans 13 amino acids. The CDR3 region has the DNA TGCAGCATTGCCAGGGACTTAGAATCACCCCTCCACTTT. It yields the protein CSIARDLESPLHF.

This clonotype was observed at least ten times. This chain joins TRBV20-1 and TRBJ1-1, with D unclear. The germline gives CDR1 DFQATT, CDR2 SNEGSKA (reference sequence). V shed 6 bases and J shed 4 bases, with 18 bases lying between them. The CDR3 sequence is 14 residues long. CDR3 amino acids: CSAPQTPLSTEAFF. The CDR3 DNA follows: TGCAGTGCCCCCCAGACCCCCTTGAGCACTGAAGCTTTCTTT.

This chain links TRBV13 with TRBJ1-6, with D unresolved. Germline lookup yields CDR1 PRHDT and CDR2 FYEKMQ (reference sequence). This CDR3 contains 12 residues. V lost 3 bases to trimming and J lost 4 bases, with 1 base between them. The CDR3 sequence: CASSFYNSPLHF. The CDR3 DNA follows: TGTGCCAGCAGCTTTTATAATTCACCCCTCCACTTT. Full variable domain (remainder filled in from reference TRBV13 and TRBJ1-6): AAGVIQSPRHLIKEKRETATLKCYPIPRHDTVYWYQQGPGQDPQFLISFYEKMQSDKGSIPDRFSAQQFSDYHSELNMSSLELGDSALYFCASSFYNSPLHFGNGTRLTVT.

This clonotype was seen a few times. V is TRBV5-5 and J is TRBJ1-4; D is undetermined. V lost 1 base and J 6 bases, leaving 10 bases between the germline ends. CDR1 and CDR2 from the germline V gene are SGHKS and YYEKEE (reference sequence). The CDR3 is made up of 14 amino acids. The CDR3 spells CASSLLGGDEKLFF. The CDR3 nucleotides read TGTGCCAGCAGCTTGCTGGGCGGCGATGAAAAACTGTTTTTT.